This is a list of T cell receptor beta chains from one sample in a study of blood T cell repertoires in COVID-19. The assay was immunoSEQ multiplex PCR, and TCRdb's table has in-frame clones only and misses some. The sample has 280,000 or so clones, over 75% seen once. Sequencing was done on a sample of peripheral blood. These receptors originate from a human donor in a cohort sampled during active COVID-19. Both conserved end residues are part of each CDR3. D genes are given only for firm matches. Expanded clones are given a class, and other clones once, few, many or no size at all.

CDR3 DNA	CDR3 protein	V gene	clone size	J gene	D gene
TGTGCCAGCAAAACACCGGGACTAGCGGGAGGGTACGAGCAGTACTTC	CASKTPGLAGGYEQYF	TRBV27	-	TRBJ2-7	TRBD2
TGTGCCAGCAGTTTGGTACAGGGTGAACGTGCCAACGTCCTGACTTTC	CASSLVQGERANVLTF	TRBV27	-	TRBJ2-6	-
TGTGCCAGCTCACCGGGAGAGCTCCCGTACGAGCAGTACTTC	CASSPGELPYEQYF	TRBV18	-	TRBJ2-7	-
TGTGCCAGCAGCGGTGTGGGACATCGGGATAAACATGGCTACACCTTC	CASSGVGHRDKHGYTF	TRBV5-4	-	TRBJ1-2	-
TGTGCCAGTAGTATACCCGGAAGGGGTAGAAATCAGCCCCAGCATTTT	CASSIPGRGRNQPQHF	TRBV19	-	TRBJ1-5	-
TGCGCCAGTGAGACAGGGGGCGCGTCCGGGGAGCTGTTTTTT	CASETGGASGELFF	TRBV5-1	-	TRBJ2-2	TRBD1
TGTGCCAGCAGCCTGGGACAGGTTCCCTACAATGAGCAGTTCTTC	CASSLGQVPYNEQFF	TRBV14	-	TRBJ2-1	TRBD1
TGTGCCAGCAGTTTAGACCGGTACGAGCAGTACTTC	CASSLDRYEQYF	TRBV12-3/TRBV12-4	few	TRBJ2-7	-
TGCGCCAGCAGGGGTAACAGGGGCACCGATGAAAAACTGTTTTTT	CASRGNRGTDEKLFF	TRBV4-1	-	TRBJ1-4	TRBD1
TGTGCCAGCAGGCACCCCCAGGGGGCAGGTGAAGCTTTCTTT	CASRHPQGAGEAFF	TRBV6-5	-	TRBJ1-1	TRBD1
TGTGCCAGCAGCCTCGGGACAGCTGGGCAGTTCTTC	CASSLGTAGQFF	TRBV3-1/TRBV3-2	-	TRBJ2-1	TRBD1
TGTGCCAGCAGAGAAGTTAGGCAGGGTATCAATCAGCCCCAGCATTTT	CASREVRQGINQPQHF	TRBV6-1	-	TRBJ1-5	-
TGCGCCAGCAGCCAATACACCGGGACTAGCGGGTATACGCAGTATTTT	CASSQYTGTSGYTQYF	TRBV4-3	-	TRBJ2-3	TRBD2
TGTGCCAGCGGGGCCCCAGGCGGCTATGGCTACACCTTC	CASGAPGGYGYTF	TRBV2	many	TRBJ1-2	-
TGTGCCAGCAGTTACGGGACAGAACAAGAGACCCAGTACTTC	CASSYGTEQETQYF	TRBV28	-	TRBJ2-5	TRBD1
TGTGCCAGCAGCTTTAGTCAGGGCTACGAGCAGTACTTC	CASSFSQGYEQYF	TRBV11-1	-	TRBJ2-7	-
TGTGCCACCAGCAGGACAGTGGAGACCCAGTACTTC	CATSRTVETQYF	TRBV15	-	TRBJ2-5	-
TGCGCCAGCAGCCAAGTGGGACTAGCGGGAGGGCCAAAAGACTCCTACAATGAGCAGTTCTTC	CASSQVGLAGGPKDSYNEQFF	TRBV4-1	-	TRBJ2-1	TRBD2
TGTGCCAGCAGTGAAGCGCGCCTCGAGCAGTACTTC	CASSEARLEQYF	TRBV2	-	TRBJ2-7	-
TGTGCCAGCAGAATCCTCGACACCTACGAGCAGTACTTC	CASRILDTYEQYF	TRBV28	-	TRBJ2-7	-
TGCAGCGTAATCCGGGACAGCCTAAACAATGAGCAGTTCTTC	CSVIRDSLNNEQFF	TRBV29-1	-	TRBJ2-1	TRBD1
TGTGCCAGCAGTTACCTAACAGGGCAAGAGACCCAGTACTTC	CASSYLTGQETQYF	TRBV2	-	TRBJ2-5	-
TGTGCCAGCAGCTTAGTATGGGGGGGCCTAGCGGGAGTTAGGAAGAATGAGCAGTTCTTC	CASSLVWGGLAGVRKNEQFF	TRBV7-8	-	TRBJ2-1	TRBD2
TGTGCCAGCAGTCTCACCTTTAGTAATTCACCCCTCCACTTT	CASSLTFSNSPLHF	TRBV9	-	TRBJ1-6	-
TGTGCCAGCAGCCAGCAGGGGCCCATTGCTTCCTACGAGCAGTACTTC	CASSQQGPIASYEQYF	TRBV5-5	-	TRBJ2-7	-
TGCGCCAGCAGCTTGGGGGACACCGGGCCCGAAAAACTGTTTTTT	CASSLGDTGPEKLFF	TRBV5-1	once	TRBJ1-4	-
TGCGCCAGCAGCTTGGGAACGGGGGGCGAAATGAACACTGAAGCTTTCTTT	CASSLGTGGEMNTEAFF	TRBV5-1	-	TRBJ1-1	-
TGTGCCGCCCATCCGGGACAGGGCGATTCACCCCTCCACTTT	CAAHPGQGDSPLHF	TRBV30	-	TRBJ1-6	TRBD1
TGTGCCAGCACCCCTACTCAGGGGGCCTACTACGAGCAGTACTTC	CASTPTQGAYYEQYF	TRBV6-5	few	TRBJ2-7	TRBD1
TGCAGTGCTAGTCCCCAGGGCCCCTACGAGCAGTACTTC	CSASPQGPYEQYF	TRBV20-1	few	TRBJ2-7	-
TGTGCCAGCAGTGACTTGTCCGGACAGGGGCCCACAGATACGCAGTATTTT	CASSDLSGQGPTDTQYF	TRBV6-1	-	TRBJ2-3	TRBD1
TGTGCCAGCAGTCCGGGCCTAGCGCCCTACTTC	CASSPGLAPYF	TRBV11-2	-	TRBJ2-7	-